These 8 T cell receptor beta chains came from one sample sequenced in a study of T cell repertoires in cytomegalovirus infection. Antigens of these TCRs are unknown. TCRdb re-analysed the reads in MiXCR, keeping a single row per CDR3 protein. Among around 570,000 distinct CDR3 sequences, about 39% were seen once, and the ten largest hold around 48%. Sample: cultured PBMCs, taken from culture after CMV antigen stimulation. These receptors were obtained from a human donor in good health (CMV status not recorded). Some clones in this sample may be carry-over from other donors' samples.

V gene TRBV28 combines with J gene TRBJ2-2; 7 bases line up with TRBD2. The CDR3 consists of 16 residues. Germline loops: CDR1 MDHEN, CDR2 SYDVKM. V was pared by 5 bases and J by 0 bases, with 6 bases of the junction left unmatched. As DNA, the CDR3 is TGTGCCAGCAGTCTAGTACTAGCGACGAACACCGGGGAGCTGTTTTTT. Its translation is CASSLVLATNTGELFF. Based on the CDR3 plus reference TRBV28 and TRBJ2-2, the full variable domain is DVKVTQSSRYLVKRTGEKVFLECVQDMDHENMFWYRQDPGLGLRLIYFSYDVKMKEKGDIPEGYSVSREKKERFSLILESASTNQTSMYLCASSLVLATNTGELFFGEGSRLTVL.

The CDR3, as DNA: TGTGCCAGCAGCTTACTGCGGGGACCCACCATGAACACTGAAGCTTTCTTT. It yields the protein CASSLLRGPTMNTEAFF. The chain has TRBV7-4 and TRBJ1-1; perhaps TRBD1 as D (5 bases). From germline, CDR1 is SGHVT and CDR2 SQSDAQ. The V and J ends lost 2 bases and 0 bases respectively, with 16 bases between them. This CDR3 has 17 amino acids.

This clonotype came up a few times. Here the CDR3 reads CASSYTGASYNEQFF. As DNA, the CDR3 is TGTGCCAGCAGTTACACGGGGGCCTCCTACAATGAGCAGTTCTTC. The V gene is TRBV6-2 or TRBV6-3, the J gene TRBJ2-1; D tentatively fits TRBD1 or TRBD2 (6 bases each). The CDR3 runs 15 residues. V shed 2 bases and J shed 0 bases, with 8 bases lying between them. Germline assignment: CDR1 MNHEY and CDR2 SVGEGT.

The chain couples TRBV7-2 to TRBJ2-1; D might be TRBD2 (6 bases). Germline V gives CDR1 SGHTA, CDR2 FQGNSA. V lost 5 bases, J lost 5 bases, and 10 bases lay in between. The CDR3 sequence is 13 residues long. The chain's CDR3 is CASSRGTDNEQFF. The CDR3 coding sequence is TGTGCCAGCAGCCGAGGGACTGACAATGAGCAGTTCTTC.

The CDR3 sequence: CASSPGARAEAFF. CDR3 nucleotides: TGTGCCAGCAGCCCCGGTGCCCGAGCTGAAGCTTTCTTT. V usage is TRBV6-5 and J usage is TRBJ1-1; no definite D call. Trimming pared 6 bases from V and 6 bases from J, leaving 14 bases between. The CDR3 runs to 13 residues. Germline loops: CDR1 MNHEY, CDR2 SVGAGI.

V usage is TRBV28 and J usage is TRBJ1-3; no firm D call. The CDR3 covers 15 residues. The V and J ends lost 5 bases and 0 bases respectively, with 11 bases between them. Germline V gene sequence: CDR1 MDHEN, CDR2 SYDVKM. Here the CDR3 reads CASSLRGDSGNTIYF. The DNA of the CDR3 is TGTGCCAGCAGTCTCCGTGGGGACTCTGGAAACACCATATATTTT. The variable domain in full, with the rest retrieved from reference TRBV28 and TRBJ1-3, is DVKVTQSSRYLVKRTGEKVFLECVQDMDHENMFWYRQDPGLGLRLIYFSYDVKMKEKGDIPEGYSVSREKKERFSLILESASTNQTSMYLCASSLRGDSGNTIYFGEGSWLTVV.

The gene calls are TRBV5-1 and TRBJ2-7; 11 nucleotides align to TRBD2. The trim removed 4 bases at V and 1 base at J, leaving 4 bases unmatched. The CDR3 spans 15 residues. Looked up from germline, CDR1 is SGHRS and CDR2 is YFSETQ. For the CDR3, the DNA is TGCGCCAGCAGCCCGGTAGCGGGGGGGTCCTACGAGCAGTACTTC. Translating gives CASSPVAGGSYEQYF.

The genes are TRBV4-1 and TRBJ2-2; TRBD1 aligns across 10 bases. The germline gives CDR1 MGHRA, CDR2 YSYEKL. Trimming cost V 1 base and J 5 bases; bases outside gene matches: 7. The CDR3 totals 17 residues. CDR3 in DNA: TGCGCCAGCAGCCAAGTGGAAGACAGGGGGCTAACCGGGGAGCTGTTTTTT. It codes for CASSQVEDRGLTGELFF.